This is a list of T cell receptor beta chains from one sample in a study of Ad26.COV2.S vaccination and SARS-CoV-2 variants. The table came from immunoSEQ multiplex PCR; TCRdb's copy has only in-frame clones and leaves some out. The sample lists roughly 460,000 clones; roughly nine tenths were seen once. Source: peripheral blood, taken in a trial of Ad26.COV2.S vaccine versus placebo. The receptors derive from a person aged 18-65 years who received the Ad26.COV2.S COVID-19 vaccine or a placebo. The CDR3 runs from the conserved cysteine through the conserved F or W. Fields, in order: V gene, D gene, clone size, J gene, CDR3 protein, CDR3 DNA. D genes are given only for firm matches. Clone size appears in some rows only: once, few, many, or a class for an expanded clone.

v_call: TRBV28; d_call: .; clone_size: .; j_call: TRBJ1-1; cdr3_aa: CASRSRTAKGSTEAFF; cdr3_nt: TGTGCCAGCAGATCACGGACCGCCAAGGGTTCCACTGAAGCTTTCTTT
v_call: TRBV6-4; d_call: TRBD1; clone_size: .; j_call: TRBJ2-4; cdr3_aa: CASSDSSRGLSAKNIQYF; cdr3_nt: TGTGCCAGCAGTGACTCAAGCAGGGGGTTGTCGGCCAAAAACATTCAGTACTTC
v_call: TRBV11-2; d_call: .; clone_size: .; j_call: TRBJ1-1; cdr3_aa: CASSLGGQGHAFF; cdr3_nt: TGTGCCAGCAGCTTAGGTGGGCAGGGGCATGCTTTCTTT
v_call: TRBV7-2; d_call: TRBD1; clone_size: .; j_call: TRBJ1-3; cdr3_aa: CASSSPGSTGVGNTIYF; cdr3_nt: TGTGCCAGCAGCTCCCCGGGGTCGACAGGGGTTGGAAACACCATATATTTT
v_call: TRBV3-1/TRBV3-2; d_call: TRBD1; clone_size: once; j_call: TRBJ2-5; cdr3_aa: CASSLSTGGRETQYF; cdr3_nt: TGTGCCAGCAGCCTATCGACAGGGGGCCGTGAGACCCAGTACTTC
v_call: TRBV4-1; d_call: TRBD1; clone_size: .; j_call: TRBJ1-4; cdr3_aa: CASSQDRWDRGLSTNEKLFF; cdr3_nt: TGCGCCAGCAGCCAAGATAGGTGGGACAGGGGGCTTTCAACTAATGAAAAACTGTTTTTT
v_call: TRBV27; d_call: .; clone_size: .; j_call: TRBJ1-6; cdr3_aa: CASSFAVADSPLHF; cdr3_nt: TGTGCCAGCAGTTTCGCCGTAGCCGATTCACCCCTCCACTTT
v_call: TRBV7-9; d_call: TRBD1; clone_size: .; j_call: TRBJ2-7; cdr3_aa: CASSFGTGTYEQYF; cdr3_nt: TGTGCCAGCAGCTTCGGGACAGGGACTTACGAGCAGTACTTC
v_call: TRBV28; d_call: .; clone_size: .; j_call: TRBJ1-1; cdr3_aa: CASKDSGGAEAFF; cdr3_nt: TGTGCCTCAAAGGATTCGGGGGGCGCTGAAGCTTTCTTT
v_call: TRBV7-9; d_call: .; clone_size: once; j_call: TRBJ1-2; cdr3_aa: CASVRPDRDYGYTF; cdr3_nt: TGTGCCAGCGTACGTCCGGACCGCGACTATGGCTACACCTTC
v_call: TRBV4-2; d_call: TRBD2; clone_size: .; j_call: TRBJ2-2; cdr3_aa: CASSQEGGTSGRALSSGELFF; cdr3_nt: TGTGCCAGCAGCCAAGAGGGGGGGACTAGCGGGAGGGCCTTGTCCTCCGGGGAGCTGTTTTTT
v_call: TRBV7-2; d_call: .; clone_size: .; j_call: TRBJ1-3; cdr3_aa: CASSSGPQGNTIYF; cdr3_nt: TGTGCCAGCAGCTCCGGCCCTCAAGGAAACACCATATATTTT
v_call: TRBV9; d_call: .; clone_size: once; j_call: TRBJ1-6; cdr3_aa: CASSGEISSYNSPLHF; cdr3_nt: TGTGCCAGCAGCGGTGAAATTAGCTCCTATAATTCACCCCTCCACTTT
v_call: TRBV12-5; d_call: .; clone_size: .; j_call: TRBJ2-5; cdr3_aa: CASGFGETQYF; cdr3_nt: TGTGCTAGTGGCTTCGGGGAGACCCAGTACTTC
v_call: TRBV4-1; d_call: TRBD1; clone_size: .; j_call: TRBJ1-1; cdr3_aa: CASSPSTGYTEAFF; cdr3_nt: TGCGCCAGCAGCCCTTCGACAGGGTACACTGAAGCTTTCTTT
v_call: TRBV9; d_call: TRBD2; clone_size: .; j_call: TRBJ2-1; cdr3_aa: CASSVSGTSAYNEQFF; cdr3_nt: TGTGCCAGCAGCGTATCCGGGACTAGCGCCTACAATGAGCAGTTCTTC
v_call: TRBV5-1; d_call: TRBD1; clone_size: .; j_call: TRBJ2-3; cdr3_aa: CASSLVGDRALDTQYF; cdr3_nt: TGCGCCAGCAGCTTGGTCGGGGACAGAGCACTAGATACGCAGTATTTT
v_call: TRBV10-2; d_call: .; clone_size: .; j_call: TRBJ1-5; cdr3_aa: CASSTTDTINQPQHF; cdr3_nt: TGCGCCAGCAGCACGACTGACACAATAAATCAGCCCCAGCATTTT
v_call: TRBV7-2; d_call: .; clone_size: .; j_call: TRBJ1-2; cdr3_aa: CASRLARQSYGYTF; cdr3_nt: TGTGCCAGCAGATTAGCGAGGCAGTCCTATGGCTACACCTTC
v_call: TRBV11-2; d_call: TRBD1; clone_size: .; j_call: TRBJ2-2; cdr3_aa: CASRRRAGGDTGELFF; cdr3_nt: TGTGCCAGCCGCAGGAGGGCAGGGGGCGACACCGGGGAGCTGTTTTTT
v_call: TRBV6-5; d_call: TRBD2; clone_size: .; j_call: TRBJ2-7; cdr3_aa: CASSQFSGGPYEQYF; cdr3_nt: TGTGCCAGCAGCCAATTTAGCGGGGGTCCCTACGAGCAGTACTTC
v_call: TRBV3-1/TRBV3-2; d_call: .; clone_size: .; j_call: TRBJ1-1; cdr3_aa: CASSHGTENTEAFF; cdr3_nt: TGTGCCAGCAGCCACGGGACGGAGAACACTGAAGCTTTCTTT
v_call: TRBV7-9; d_call: .; clone_size: once; j_call: TRBJ2-5; cdr3_aa: CASSLELGSQYF; cdr3_nt: TGTGCCAGCAGCCTCGAGCTGGGATCCCAGTACTTC
v_call: TRBV7-6; d_call: TRBD2; clone_size: .; j_call: TRBJ2-5; cdr3_aa: CATTRGGAKTQYF; cdr3_nt: TGTGCCACGACACGCGGGGGGGCCAAGACCCAGTACTTC
v_call: TRBV27; d_call: .; clone_size: .; j_call: TRBJ2-7; cdr3_aa: CASRGAGAALEQYF; cdr3_nt: TGTGCCAGCAGGGGGGCCGGGGCAGCGCTCGAGCAGTACTTC
v_call: TRBV6-6; d_call: .; clone_size: .; j_call: TRBJ1-1; cdr3_aa: CASSSQGPNTEAFF; cdr3_nt: TGTGCCAGCAGTTCACAGGGACCGAACACTGAAGCTTTCTTT
v_call: TRBV14; d_call: .; clone_size: .; j_call: TRBJ2-5; cdr3_aa: CASSQVEGVETQYF; cdr3_nt: TGTGCCAGCAGCCAAGTGGAGGGTGTGGAGACCCAGTACTTC
v_call: TRBV4-2; d_call: TRBD1; clone_size: .; j_call: TRBJ1-2; cdr3_aa: CASSRGQERSYTF; cdr3_nt: TGTGCCAGCTCAAGGGGGCAAGAGAGAAGCTACACCTTC
v_call: TRBV18; d_call: TRBD1; clone_size: .; j_call: TRBJ2-7; cdr3_aa: CASSPRDRGREQYF; cdr3_nt: TGTGCCAGCTCACCACGGGACAGGGGGCGCGAGCAGTACTTC
v_call: TRBV7-9; d_call: .; clone_size: .; j_call: TRBJ1-3; cdr3_aa: CASSKMKDPGNTIYF; cdr3_nt: TGTGCCAGCAGCAAGATGAAGGACCCTGGAAACACCATATATTTT
v_call: TRBV28; d_call: .; clone_size: .; j_call: TRBJ2-5; cdr3_aa: CASSSGPQKETQYF; cdr3_nt: TGTGCCAGCAGTTCAGGCCCCCAGAAAGAGACCCAGTACTTC
v_call: TRBV25-1; d_call: .; clone_size: .; j_call: TRBJ2-7; cdr3_aa: CASSKPGSSGYEQYF; cdr3_nt: TGTGCCAGCAGTAAACCAGGAAGTAGCGGCTACGAGCAGTACTTC
v_call: TRBV30; d_call: TRBD1; clone_size: .; j_call: TRBJ1-6; cdr3_aa: CAWSPGTGGSSHSPLHF; cdr3_nt: TGTGCCTGGAGTCCCGGGACAGGGGGCTCCAGTCATTCACCCCTCCACTTT